This T cell receptor (beta chain) emerged from a study of shared clonotypes between healthy human individuals. Findings and limits, study-wide: Across a few donors, naive CD4 shared roughly 5%, naive CD8 approximately 3.5%, memory CD4 roughly 2.2%, memory CD8 about 0.38%.

Some clones are missing from TCRdb's copy, which holds only in-frame ones; the method was immunoSEQ multiplex PCR. The sample lists 2,500,000 or so clones, just over 90% occurring once. As concerns this clone: Its cognate antigen is unknown.

The germline CDR1 and CDR2 sequences are SEHNR and FQNEAQ (reference sequence). The V and J ends lost 0 bases and 3 bases, in that order; junction bases with no gene match: 1. This CDR3 has 16 residues. This TCR came from a man aged 18 to 29 in good health. This chain links TRBV7-9 with TRBJ2-3, with 12 bases identical to TRBD2. Specimen: naive CD4+ T cells sorted from blood. As to subset: CD45RA+ positively selected. CDR3 region: CASSLATSGRTDTQYF. As DNA, the CDR3 is TGTGCCAGCAGCTTAGCTACTAGCGGGAGGACAGATACGCAGTATTTT.